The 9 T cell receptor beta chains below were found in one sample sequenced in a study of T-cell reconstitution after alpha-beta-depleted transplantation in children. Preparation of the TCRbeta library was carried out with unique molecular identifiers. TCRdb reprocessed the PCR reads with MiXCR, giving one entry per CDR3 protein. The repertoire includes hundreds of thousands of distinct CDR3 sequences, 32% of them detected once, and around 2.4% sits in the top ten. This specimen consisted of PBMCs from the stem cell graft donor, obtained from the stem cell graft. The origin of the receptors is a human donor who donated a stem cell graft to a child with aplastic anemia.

The CDR3 DNA sequence: TGTGCCAGCGCACCGTATAGCAATCAGCCCCAGCATTTT. Residues: CASAPYSNQPQHF. The genes are TRBV7-2 and TRBJ1-5; D not certain. The germline CDR1 and CDR2 sequences are SGHTA and FQGNSA. This CDR3 contains 13 residues. V lost 8 bases, J lost 0 bases, and 8 bases lay in between.

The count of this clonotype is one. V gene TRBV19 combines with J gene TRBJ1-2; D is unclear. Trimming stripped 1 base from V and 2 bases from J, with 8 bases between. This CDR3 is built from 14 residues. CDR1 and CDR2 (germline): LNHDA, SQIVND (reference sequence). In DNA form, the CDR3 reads TGTGCCAGTAGTATAGCGGGAGGAAACTATGGCTACACCTTC. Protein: CASSIAGGNYGYTF.

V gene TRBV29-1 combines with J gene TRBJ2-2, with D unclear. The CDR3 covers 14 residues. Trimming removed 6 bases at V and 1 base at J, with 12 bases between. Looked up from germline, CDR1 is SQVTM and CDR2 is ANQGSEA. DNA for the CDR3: TGCAGCGTCTTCGGACGGCAGAACACCGGGGAGCTGTTTTTT. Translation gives CSVFGRQNTGELFF.

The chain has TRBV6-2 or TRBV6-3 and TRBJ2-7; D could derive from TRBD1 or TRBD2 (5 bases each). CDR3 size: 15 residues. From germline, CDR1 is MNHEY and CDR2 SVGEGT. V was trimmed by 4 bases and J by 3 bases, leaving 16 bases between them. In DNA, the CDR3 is TGTGCCAGCAGTTCCGGCCTGGGGGTCGACTACGAGCAGTACTTC. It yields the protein CASSSGLGVDYEQYF.

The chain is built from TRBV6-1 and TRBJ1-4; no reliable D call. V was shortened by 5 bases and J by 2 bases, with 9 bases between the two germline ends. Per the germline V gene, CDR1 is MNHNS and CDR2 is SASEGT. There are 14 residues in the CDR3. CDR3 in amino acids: CASSKHRTNEKLFF. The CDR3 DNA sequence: TGTGCCAGCAGTAAACACCGGACTAATGAAAAACTGTTTTTT.

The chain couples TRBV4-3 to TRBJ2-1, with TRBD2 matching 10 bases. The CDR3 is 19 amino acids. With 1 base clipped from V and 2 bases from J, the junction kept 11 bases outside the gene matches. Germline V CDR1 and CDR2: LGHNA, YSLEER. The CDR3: CASSQGGSVTSGTYNEQFF. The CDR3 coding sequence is TGCGCCAGCAGCCAAGGGGGGTCGGTAACTAGCGGGACCTACAATGAGCAGTTCTTC.

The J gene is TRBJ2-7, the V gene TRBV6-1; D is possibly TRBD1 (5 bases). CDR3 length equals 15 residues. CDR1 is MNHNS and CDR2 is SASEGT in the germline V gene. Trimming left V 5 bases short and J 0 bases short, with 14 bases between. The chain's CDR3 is CASSTQSGPSYEQYF. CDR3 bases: TGTGCCAGCAGTACCCAGTCAGGGCCCTCCTACGAGCAGTACTTC.

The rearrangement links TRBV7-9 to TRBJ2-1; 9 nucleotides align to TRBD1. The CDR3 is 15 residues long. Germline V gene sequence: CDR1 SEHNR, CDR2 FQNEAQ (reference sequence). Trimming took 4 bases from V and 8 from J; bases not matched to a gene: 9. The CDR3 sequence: CASSSGTGLHDEQFF. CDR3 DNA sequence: TGTGCCAGCAGCTCTGGGACAGGGCTTCACGATGAGCAGTTCTTC. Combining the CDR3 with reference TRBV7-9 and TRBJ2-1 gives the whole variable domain DTGVSQNPRHKITKRGQNVTFRCDPISEHNRLYWYRQTLGQGPEFLTYFQNEAQLEKSRLLSDRFSAERPKGSFSTLEIQRTEQGDSAMYLCASSSGTGLHDEQFFGPGTRLTVL.

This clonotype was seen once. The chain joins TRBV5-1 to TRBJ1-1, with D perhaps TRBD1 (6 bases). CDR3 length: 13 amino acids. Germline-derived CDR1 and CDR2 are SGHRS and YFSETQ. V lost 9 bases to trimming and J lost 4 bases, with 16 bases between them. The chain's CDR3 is CATSSQGSTEAFF. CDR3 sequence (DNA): TGCGCCACCTCAAGCCAGGGGAGCACTGAAGCTTTCTTT.